This T cell receptor beta chain came from a study of T cells in Graves' hyperthyroidism and ophthalmopathy. In the study overall: Peripheral blood samples were taken at initial diagnosis, prior to any treatment.

The CDR3 runs 14 residues. CDR1 DFQATT and CDR2 SNEGSKA come from the germline V gene (reference sequence). V dropped 5 bases and J dropped 10; count of bases not matched to a gene: 10. The study defined stable Graves' hyperthyroidism as no ophthalmopathy progression within 18 months. With a duration under 2 months, the hyperthyroidism was newly diagnosed in patients aged 18 to 65. The PBMCs were sourced from fresh peripheral blood (about 9.7 ml). TCR beta CDR3 sequences were amplified from RNA transcripts. The primer set for the first-round RT-PCR of the TCR CDR3 was HTBI. TCRdb reprocessed the multiplex PCR reads with MiXCR, giving one entry per CDR3 protein. The table records about 700,000 distinct CDR3 sequences, around 13% of them present only once.

The rearrangement links TRBV20-1 to TRBJ2-3, with TRBD2 matching 12 bases. The sequence derives from a woman aged 18-29 years with Graves' hyperthyroidism. Sequenced: blood. DNA of the CDR3: TGCAGTGCTGCACTAGCGGGAGGAGGGAGTGCGCAGTATTTT. It codes for CSAALAGGGSAQYF.